The 25 T cell receptor beta chains reported below all come from one sample, sequenced in a study of identical twins (dated by TCRdb to 2016 to 2018). The library was made by 5' RACE. For sequencing, an Illumina HiSeq 2000 was employed. The public reads were reprocessed in TCRdb via fastp at Q25 and MiXCR, keeping in-frame beta chains. Each entry is one CDR3 protein sequence, shown with its most common DNA and genes. The sample contains about 470,000 distinct CDR3 sequences, about 24% of them found a single time. 2.9% of the sample belongs to the ten largest clones. These data also featured in a second study, about T cells expressing NK-cell markers.

The sequencing input was CD4+ T cells sorted from blood. These TCRs come from a woman between 18 and 29 years old in good health.

The sample holds a few counts of this clonotype. The chain has TRBV5-1 and TRBJ2-3; D is undetermined. Germline V lookup: CDR1 SGHRS, CDR2 YFSETQ. V lost 4 bases and J 0 bases, leaving 9 bases between the germline ends. This CDR3 has 14 amino acids. The CDR3 reads CASSPSASTDTQYF. The DNA for the CDR3 is TGCGCCAGCAGCCCCTCGGCTAGCACAGATACGCAGTATTTT.

This chain uses TRBV15 with TRBJ2-5; D gene uncertain. The germline V and J ends were trimmed by 0 bases and 5 bases, with 10 bases remaining between them. This CDR3 contains 14 residues. The V gene's germline CDR1 is LNHNV and CDR2 YYDKDF (reference sequence). CDR3 in amino acids: CATSRDGIRETQYF. The CDR3, as DNA: TGTGCCACCAGCAGAGATGGGATTCGGGAGACCCAGTACTTC.

V gene TRBV20-1 combines with J gene TRBJ2-7; D uncertain. V was trimmed by 0 bases and J by 0 bases, leaving 9 bases between them. Germline CDR1 and CDR2: DFQATT and SNEGSKA (reference sequence). The CDR3 spans 14 residues. This CDR3 is CSARDLGLSYEQYF. CDR3 DNA sequence: TGCAGTGCTAGAGATCTCGGGCTCTCCTACGAGCAGTACTTC.

The chain couples TRBV4-2 to TRBJ1-2, with D unclear. Deletions cut 3 bases from V and 3 bases from J, with 11 bases between. The CDR3 has 14 residues. Germline CDR1 reads LGHNA; CDR2 reads YNFKEQ. CDR3 in amino acids: CASSQPPSDYGYTF. CDR3 DNA: TGTGCCAGCAGCCAGCCTCCAAGCGACTATGGCTACACCTTC.

This clonotype showed up just a few times. This chain joins TRBV29-1 and TRBJ2-5; 14 bases align to TRBD2. The CDR3 consists of 15 residues. The germline CDR1 and CDR2 sequences are SQVTM and ANQGSEA. V dropped 0 bases and J dropped 4; count of bases not matched to a gene: 1. CDR3 DNA: TGCAGCGTTGAAGATGGGACTAGCGGGGGAGAGACCCAGTACTTC. Protein: CSVEDGTSGGETQYF.

This clonotype occurred a few times. This chain connects TRBV20-1 to TRBJ2-5; 8 bases are a match to TRBD2. V lost 4 bases, J lost 3 bases, and 13 bases stayed unmatched. The germline V gene encodes CDR1 DFQATT and CDR2 SNEGSKA (reference sequence). The CDR3 is 16 amino acids. The CDR3 spells CSAITSGNLLEETQYF. The CDR3 bases are TGCAGTGCTATAACTAGCGGTAATCTCTTAGAAGAGACCCAGTACTTC.

This clonotype was observed many times. The gene calls are TRBV10-3 and TRBJ1-1; D is ambiguous. V was pared by 6 bases and J by 0 bases, with 5 bases between. This CDR3 comprises 12 residues. Germline lookup yields CDR1 ENHRY and CDR2 SYGVKD. As DNA, the CDR3 is TGTGCCATCAGAGGGATGAACACTGAAGCTTTCTTT. Residues: CAIRGMNTEAFF.

The rearrangement uses TRBV9 and TRBJ2-1; 11 bases are a match to TRBD2. The CDR3 has 17 amino acids. CDR1 is SGDLS and CDR2 is YYNGEE in the germline V gene. The junction had 11 bases not matched to a gene; V was cut back by 0 bases and J by 9 bases. CDR3 residues: CASSVAGSGRATGEQFF. CDR3 DNA: TGTGCCAGCAGCGTAGCGGGTAGCGGGAGGGCCACCGGTGAGCAGTTCTTC. Variable domain in full (rest from reference TRBV9 and TRBJ2-1): DSGVTQTPKHLITATGQRVTLRCSPRSGDLSVYWYQQSLDQGLQFLIQYYNGEERAKGNILERFSAQQFPDLHSELNLSSLELGDSALYFCASSVAGSGRATGEQFFGPGTRLTVL.

V and J are TRBV6-6 and TRBJ2-2; no reliable D call. Germline loops: CDR1 MNHNY, CDR2 SVGAGI (reference sequence). The CDR3 has 12 residues. The V end was cut by 4 bases, the J end by 8 bases, with 8 bases between. CDR3 nucleotides: TGTGCCAGCAGTTCGGGTATGGGGGAGCTGTTTTTT. Translating gives CASSSGMGELFF.

This clonotype appeared a few times. J is TRBJ2-4 and V is TRBV6-6; no definite D call. The CDR3 has 12 amino acids. CDR1 and CDR2 (germline): MNHNY, SVGAGI (reference sequence). The V end was cut by 8 bases, the J end by 2 bases, with 7 bases between. The DNA for the CDR3 is TGTGCCAGCGGCCACCCCAAAAACATTCAGTACTTC. It specifies CASGHPKNIQYF.

This chain joins TRBV5-8 and TRBJ1-5, with 7 bases lining up with TRBD1. Looked up from germline, CDR1 is SGHTS and CDR2 is YDEGEE. The CDR3 is 15 residues long. V was pared by 0 bases and J by 4 bases, with 4 bases of the junction left unmatched. DNA of the CDR3: TGTGCCAGCAGCTTGGGTATACAGGGGAATCAGCCCCAGCATTTT. Its protein is CASSLGIQGNQPQHF.

This clonotype was observed a handful of times. The chain couples TRBV20-1 to TRBJ2-1; D is uncertain. The CDR3 runs 13 residues. Germline CDR1 reads DFQATT; CDR2 reads SNEGSKA (reference sequence). V shed 7 bases and J shed 1 base, with 11 bases lying between them. Here the CDR3 DNA reads TGCAGTGGCGTTATGAGTTCCTACAATGAGCAGTTCTTC. It is translated as CSGVMSSYNEQFF.

This rearrangement joins TRBV20-1 to TRBJ2-1, with 9 bases that match TRBD2. The CDR3 has 19 residues. V shed 3 bases and J 4 bases; nucleotides not matched to a gene: 19. Looked up from germline, CDR1 is DFQATT and CDR2 is SNEGSKA (reference sequence). CDR3 nucleotides: TGCAGTGCTAGTGGCCGTTTAAGCGGGAGGCCAACCGGGTACAATGAGCAGTTCTTC. This gives the protein CSASGRLSGRPTGYNEQFF.

This clonotype was counted a few times. The J gene is TRBJ2-1, the V gene TRBV24-1; 9 bases align to TRBD2. V gave up 5 bases and J gave up 7 bases; unmatched junction bases: 2. The CDR3 is made up of 13 amino acids. Germline CDR1 and CDR2: KGHDR and SFDVKD. The CDR3 protein is CATSVAGVNEQFF. The CDR3, as DNA: TGTGCCACCAGTGTAGCGGGAGTGAATGAGCAGTTCTTC.

This clonotype has a count of ten or more. The CDR3 is CASSLVWVAEAFF. The CDR3 region has the DNA TGTGCCAGCAGCTTAGTATGGGTCGCTGAAGCTTTCTTT. The gene calls are TRBV11-2 and TRBJ1-1, with no clear D. The CDR3 spans 13 residues. V was cut by 1 base and J by 6 bases, with 9 bases left in between. The germline V gene encodes CDR1 SGHAT and CDR2 FQNNGV.

This clonotype was counted between two and nine times. The chain is built from TRBV5-6 and TRBJ2-7; D is uncertain. CDR3 length equals 12 residues. In germline, CDR1 is SGHDT, CDR2 YYEEEE. V gave up 4 bases and J gave up 6 bases, with 11 bases separating them. The CDR3 DNA is TGTGCCAGCAGCCAGCAATGGGGCGAGCAGTACTTC. It is translated as CASSQQWGEQYF.

The chain is built from TRBV5-1 and TRBJ2-7; TRBD2 might be the D (5 bases). The CDR3 covers 14 residues. CDR1 and CDR2 from the germline V gene are SGHRS and YFSETQ. V was pared by 2 bases and J by 2 bases, with 11 bases between. CDR3 coding DNA: TGCGCCAGCAGCTTCGGACTGACTACCTACGAGCAGTACTTC. Residues: CASSFGLTTYEQYF.

The V gene is TRBV20-1, the J gene TRBJ2-1; D is perhaps TRBD2 (6 bases). V shed 8 bases and J shed 0 bases, with 11 bases lying between them. The CDR3 consists of 13 residues. Germline-derived CDR1 and CDR2 are DFQATT and SNEGSKA (reference sequence). The CDR3 region is CSSHGSSYNEQFF. CDR3 DNA sequence: TGCAGTTCCCACGGGAGCTCCTACAATGAGCAGTTCTTC.

The chain employs TRBV20-1 and TRBJ2-7, with a possible D match to TRBD1 (6 bases). This CDR3 region has 11 residues. CDR1 is DFQATT and CDR2 is SNEGSKA in the germline V gene (reference sequence). Trimming removed 6 bases at V and 10 bases at J, with 16 bases between. The CDR3 DNA is TGCAGTGCCCCCACAGGGATCCGACAGTACTTC. It codes for CSAPTGIRQYF.

This chain uses TRBV5-5 with TRBJ1-4; D is unclear. The germline V and J ends were trimmed by 0 bases and 1 base, with 10 bases remaining between them. Germline V gene data show CDR1 as SGHKS and CDR2 as YYEKEE (reference sequence). CDR3 size: 16 residues. In nucleotides, the CDR3 is TGTGCCAGCAGCTTGGGGGCGAGACAAACTAATGAAAAACTGTTTTTT. This sequence encodes CASSLGARQTNEKLFF.

This clonotype has more than one count but fewer than ten. V is TRBV20-1 and J is TRBJ2-7; D is ambiguous. V lost 5 bases and J 3 bases, leaving 14 bases between the germline ends. Germline V CDR1 and CDR2: DFQATT, SNEGSKA (reference sequence). The CDR3 totals 13 residues. Here the CDR3 reads CSASLSPGYEQYF. CDR3 DNA: TGCAGTGCTTCCCTCTCGCCAGGCTACGAGCAGTACTTC.

The chain joins TRBV7-3 to TRBJ1-1; D is uncertain. V lost 5 bases to trimming and J lost 2 bases, with 12 bases between them. Germline lookup yields CDR1 SGHTA and CDR2 FQGTGA. The CDR3 totals 14 residues. CDR3 DNA sequence: TGTGCCAGCAGCCCAAATGCGGATAACACTGAAGCTTTCTTT. Translating it yields CASSPNADNTEAFF.

The sample holds a few counts of this clonotype. The V and J genes are TRBV5-1 and TRBJ2-1; D gene uncertain. This CDR3 is 15 amino acids long. Germline V gene sequence: CDR1 SGHRS, CDR2 YFSETQ. Trimming shortened V by 0 bases and J by 8 bases, and 15 bases separated the two germline ends. CDR3 amino acids: CASSLVASSSDEQFF. In DNA, the CDR3 is TGCGCCAGCAGCTTGGTGGCCAGTTCTTCGGATGAGCAGTTCTTC.

The chain combines TRBV3-1 with TRBJ2-7; perhaps TRBD2 as D (7 bases). CDR1 LGHDT and CDR2 YNNKEL come from the germline V gene (reference sequence). The CDR3 runs to 15 residues. With 6 bases removed from V and 1 base from J, the gap between germline ends came to 16 bases. The CDR3 reads CASSQRKGGSYEQYF. CDR3 bases: TGTGCCAGCAGTCAAAGAAAGGGGGGGTCCTACGAGCAGTACTTC.

The chain couples TRBV5-1 to TRBJ2-3; D gene ambiguous. Germline loops: CDR1 SGHRS, CDR2 YFSETQ. With 1 base removed from V and 0 bases from J, the gap between germline ends came to 12 bases. This CDR3 contains 16 residues. This CDR3 reads CASSLIQTESTDTQYF. The CDR3 DNA reads TGCGCCAGCAGCTTGATACAGACCGAAAGCACAGATACGCAGTATTTT.